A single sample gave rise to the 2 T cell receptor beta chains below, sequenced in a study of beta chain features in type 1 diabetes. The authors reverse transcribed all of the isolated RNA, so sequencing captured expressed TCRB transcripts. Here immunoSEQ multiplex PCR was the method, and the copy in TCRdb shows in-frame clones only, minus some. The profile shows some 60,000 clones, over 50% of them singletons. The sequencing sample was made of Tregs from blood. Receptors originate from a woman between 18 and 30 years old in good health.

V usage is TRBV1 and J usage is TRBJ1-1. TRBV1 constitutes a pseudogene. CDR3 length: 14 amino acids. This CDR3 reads CTSSGAVGGTEAFF. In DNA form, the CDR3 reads TGCACCAGCAGCGGGGCGGTGGGGGGCACTGAAGCTTTCTTT.

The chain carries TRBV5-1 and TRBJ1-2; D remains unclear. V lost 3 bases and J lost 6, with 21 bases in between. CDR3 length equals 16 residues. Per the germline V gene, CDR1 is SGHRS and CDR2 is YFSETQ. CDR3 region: CASSSGRGSGVHGYTF. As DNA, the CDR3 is TGCGCCAGCAGCTCCGGCCGGGGTTCTGGGGTTCATGGCTACACCTTC.